The clone carrying this T cell receptor (beta chain) was seen only once. The data are from a study of technical replicates of blood from several donors. Germline V gene lookup returns CDR1 LNHDA and CDR2 SQIVND (reference sequence). The CDR3 has 13 residues. V shed 5 bases and J 9 bases; nucleotides not matched to a gene: 7. Produced via immunoSEQ multiplex PCR; TCRdb's table is partial and in-frame only. The top ten hold about 0.22% of the sample, which has approximately 89,000 clones, about 94% seen once. This receptor was identified in a human donor in good health. Sequencing was carried out using T cells isolated from PBMCs. The chain is built from TRBV19 and TRBJ1-1, with 9 nucleotides matching TRBD1. The CDR3 protein is CASSSGDRVKAFF. The CDR3 nucleotides read TGTGCCAGTAGTTCTGGGGACAGGGTAAAAGCTTTCTTT.